This TCR beta chain was documented in a study of cytomegalovirus exposure and HLA in healthy donors. Losses at the gene ends were 11 bases for V and 0 bases for J; bases not matched to a gene: 9. Germline lookup yields CDR1 WSHSY and CDR2 SAAADI. CDR3 length: 14 amino acids. Everyone who donated was a healthy bone marrow donor. Primers for the PCR totalled 60 Vbeta and 13 Jbeta. Authors' data handling: An analysis performed later counted around 80 million unique TCR beta chains (approximately 12 million of them shared). TCRdb's table, derived via immunoSEQ multiplex PCR, lists solely in-frame clones and lacks some. That table gives V, J and clone size, and the DNA gave D and trimming. The sample data list around 52,000 clones.

The sequence came from a man aged 40-50 years in good health and CMV-seropositive. The chain couples TRBV10-2 to TRBJ2-7; the match to TRBD2 covers 8 bases. Sequencing was performed on PBMCs. The CDR3 DNA reads TGCGCCGTTGGTCCGGGGGGGCCCTCCTACGAGCAGTACTTC. Protein: CAVGPGGPSYEQYF.